This T cell receptor (beta chain) came from a study of CD8 T cells in Susac syndrome. General study points: Regarding the TCR sequencing and HLA analysis, the study admitted that a relatively small number of individuals were involved.

In regard to this clonotype: The antigen is undetermined.

Trimming cost V 2 bases and J 6 bases; bases outside gene matches: 3. The germline V gene encodes CDR1 LNHDA and CDR2 SQIVND (reference sequence). This CDR3 is built from 14 residues. With random hexamers, 0.5 to 1 ug RNA was reverse transcribed. With immunoSEQ multiplex PCR, TCR beta CDR3 was amplified across 54 Vbeta and 13 Jbeta. One entry per CDR3 protein, called by TCRdb with MiXCR from the immunoSEQ multiplex PCR reads. The sample holds 65,000 to 80,000 distinct CDR3 sequences, roughly 91% seen once. Sequencing was performed on CD8+ T cells from PBMCs. The sequence came from a human donor with multiple sclerosis. This chain joins TRBV19 and TRBJ2-1; TRBD2 matches 8 bases. In DNA, the CDR3 is TGTGCCAGTAGTATACGGGGGGGCCTCAATGAGCAGTTCTTC. This gives the protein CASSIRGGLNEQFF.